This T cell receptor beta chain was sequenced during a study of T cell responses to AZD1222 COVID-19 vaccine listed by TCRdb under 2021. Background for the entire study: A total of 233 trial participants underwent TCR sequencing, of whom about 210 received two doses of AZD1222 and about 25 received two doses of the MenACWY control vaccine. Trial participants were enrolled by age into subgroups of 18-55, 56-69 and 70-plus years, and 148, 28 and 57 TCR-sequenced participants, respectively, were included in these subgroups.

The CDR3 regions of human TCRbeta chains were analyzed by immunosequencing. From the authors' description of their analysis: TCRs in the repertoires were compared against a reference library of SARS-CoV-2-specific TCRs that had been generated with the MIRA antigen-specificity platform. Breadth was defined as the fraction of unique TCRs that were SARS-CoV-2-associated. Depth was defined as the fraction of total T cells that were SARS-CoV-2-associated. Each spike-specific TCR was assigned to its reactive spike region and to a CD4 or CD8 class using the MIRA data. Log10-transformed breadth and depth values were compared by one-way ANOVA with Sidak's multiple comparisons tests. TCRdb mirrors the immuneACCESS table, restricted to in-frame sequences. Some clones are absent from its copies; in checked studies, under half trace to an unresolved V gene, and the reason for the others is unknown. D and trimming come from the DNA, and the V and J calls and clone size come from that table. A total of 150,000 to 250,000 clones appear in this sample, roughly 90% of them only once. Of the sample, roughly 3.5% falls within the top ten clones.

What the study reported, not specific to this receptor: Participants were mostly white British, with more females than males. The authors suggested clonal diversity may have been underestimated. The whole spike protein was spanned by vaccine-associated CD4 TCRs, and dominant responses were seen in regions 160-218 and 743-854. The 56-69-year group was small, and its depth increase did not reach significance, likely because of low power. Conclusions about previously exposed vaccinees were limited because only a handful of AZD1222 recipients were SARS-CoV-2 seropositive at baseline. Because no day 14 peak-response samples were available, the repertoires could be characterized only after the peak T cell response. Reportedly, close to half of the unique spike-specific TCRs recognized epitopes lying outside the regions that are mutated in the B.1.351 and B.1.1.7 variants. After two AZD1222 doses, spike-specific TCR breadth and depth were significantly higher than at day 0 and than in MenACWY recipients.

In light of the paper, this sample's time point label describes: about 28 days (+/-7) after the second vaccine dose. AZD1222 recipients whose second dose came at about 4 weeks and those whose second dose came at about 12 weeks were combined into one group, since spike-specific TCR depth and breadth did not differ between the two schedules. The vaccinee samples were drawn from two UK trials, COV001 and COV002, one of which was a single-blind randomized controlled phase 2/3 trial testing AZD1222 (ChAdOx1 nCoV-19) in healthy adults. Trial participant PBMC samples were collected at day 0 and day 28 after the second dose for TCRbeta chain sequencing. Points on this clone: Its antigen is not yet known. Base qualities are not at hand, and no much larger clone is one base apart.

Per the germline V gene, KGHSH is the CDR1 and LQKENI is the CDR2. For this chain, trimming is 4 bases at the V end and 0 bases at the J end, and the number of junction bases without a gene match is 11. The CDR3 has 18 amino acids, counting the end cysteine and phenylalanine. Of all the DNA, just the CDR3 is kept, 54 bases in frame from base 1. This receptor was obtained from an adult who received the AZD1222 COVID-19 vaccine. Specimen: peripheral blood, collected 28 days after the second AZD1222 dose. The chain is made from TRBV18 and TRBJ1-1; 10 junctional bases match TRBD1. The CDR3 amino acid sequence is: CASSLLTGGARMNTEAFF. The DNA sequence follows: TGTGCCAGCTCACTATTGACAGGGGGCGCGAGGATGAACACTGAAGCTTTCTTT.